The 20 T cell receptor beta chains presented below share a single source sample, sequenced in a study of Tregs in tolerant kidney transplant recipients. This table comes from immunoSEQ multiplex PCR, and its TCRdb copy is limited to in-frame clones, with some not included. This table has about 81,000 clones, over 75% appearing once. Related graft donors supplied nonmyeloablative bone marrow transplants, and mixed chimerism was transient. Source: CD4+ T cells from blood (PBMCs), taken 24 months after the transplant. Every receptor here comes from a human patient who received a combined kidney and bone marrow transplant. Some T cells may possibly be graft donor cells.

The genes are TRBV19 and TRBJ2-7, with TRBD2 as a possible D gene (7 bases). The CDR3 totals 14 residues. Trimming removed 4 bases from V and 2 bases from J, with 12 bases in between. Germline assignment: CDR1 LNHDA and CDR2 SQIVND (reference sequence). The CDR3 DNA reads TGTGCCAGTAGTACGGGGGCGGGGGCCTACGAGCAGTACTTC. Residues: CASSTGAGAYEQYF.

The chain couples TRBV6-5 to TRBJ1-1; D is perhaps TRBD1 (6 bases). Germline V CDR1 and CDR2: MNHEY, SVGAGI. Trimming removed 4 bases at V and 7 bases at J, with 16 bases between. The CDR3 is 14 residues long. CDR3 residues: CASSSPGTRGEAFF. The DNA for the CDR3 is TGTGCCAGCAGTTCCCCCGGGACACGGGGTGAAGCTTTCTTT.

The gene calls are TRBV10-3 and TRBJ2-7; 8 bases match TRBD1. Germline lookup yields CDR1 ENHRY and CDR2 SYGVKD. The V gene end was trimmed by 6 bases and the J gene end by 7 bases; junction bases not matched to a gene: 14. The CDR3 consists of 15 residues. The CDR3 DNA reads TGTGCCATCAGCTATGCCGGGACAGGCAAGACGGAGCAGTACTTC. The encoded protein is CAISYAGTGKTEQYF.

The CDR3 is CAWSVASGRGGELFF. Here the CDR3 DNA reads TGTGCCTGGAGTGTAGCTAGCGGGAGGGGGGGGGAGCTGTTTTTT. The chain uses TRBV30 and TRBJ2-2; 12 bases fit TRBD2. CDR1 GTSNPN and CDR2 SVGIG come from the germline V gene (reference sequence). Trimming removed 0 bases from V and 8 bases from J; junction bases left unmatched: 4. The length of the CDR3 is 15 residues.

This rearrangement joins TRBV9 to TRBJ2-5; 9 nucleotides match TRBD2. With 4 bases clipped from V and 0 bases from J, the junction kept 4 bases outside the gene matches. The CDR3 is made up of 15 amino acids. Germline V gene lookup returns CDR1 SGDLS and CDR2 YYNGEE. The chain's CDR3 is CASSFSGSHQETQYF. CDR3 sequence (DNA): TGTGCCAGCAGCTTTAGCGGGAGTCACCAAGAGACCCAGTACTTC. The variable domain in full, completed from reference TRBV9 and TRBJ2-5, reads DSGVTQTPKHLITATGQRVTLRCSPRSGDLSVYWYQQSLDQGLQFLIQYYNGEERAKGNILERFSAQQFPDLHSELNLSSLELGDSALYFCASSFSGSHQETQYFGPGTRLLVL.

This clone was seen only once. The CDR3 loop is CASSPQGTGTDTQYF. The CDR3 nucleotides read TGTGCCAGCAGCCCACAGGGGACGGGGACAGATACGCAGTATTTT. The chain joins TRBV7-7 to TRBJ2-3; 7 nucleotides match TRBD1. Trimming at V came to 5 bases and at J to 3 bases, leaving 8 bases not matched to a gene. CDR1 and CDR2 (germline): SSHAT, FNYEAQ (reference sequence). The CDR3 consists of 15 residues.

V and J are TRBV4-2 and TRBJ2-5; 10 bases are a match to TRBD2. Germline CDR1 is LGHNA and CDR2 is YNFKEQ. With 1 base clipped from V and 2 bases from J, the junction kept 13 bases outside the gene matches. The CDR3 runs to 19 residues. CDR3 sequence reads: CASSQVGLAGARIQETQYF. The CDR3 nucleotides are TGTGCCAGCAGCCAAGTTGGTCTAGCGGGGGCCCGAATTCAAGAGACCCAGTACTTC.

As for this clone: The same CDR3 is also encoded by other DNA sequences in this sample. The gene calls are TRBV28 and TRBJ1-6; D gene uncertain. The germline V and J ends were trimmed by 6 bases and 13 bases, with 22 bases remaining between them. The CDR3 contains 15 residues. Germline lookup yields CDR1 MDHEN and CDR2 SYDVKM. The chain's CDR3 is CASSSLRRAESPLHF. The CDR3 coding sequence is TGTGCCAGCAGCTCCCTTCGGAGGGCGGAATCCCCCCTCCACTTT.

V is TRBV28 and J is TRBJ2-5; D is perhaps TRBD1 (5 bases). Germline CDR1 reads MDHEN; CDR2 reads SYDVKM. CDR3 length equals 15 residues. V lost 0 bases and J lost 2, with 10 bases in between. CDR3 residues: CASSLWADTQETQYF. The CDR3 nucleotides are TGTGCCAGCAGTTTATGGGCGGACACTCAAGAGACCCAGTACTTC.

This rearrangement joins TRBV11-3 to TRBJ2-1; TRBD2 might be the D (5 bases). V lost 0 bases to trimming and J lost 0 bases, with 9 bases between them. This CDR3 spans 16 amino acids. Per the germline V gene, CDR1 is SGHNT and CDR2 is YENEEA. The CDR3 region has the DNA TGTGCCAGCAGCTTAGATCGGGGTAGCTCCTACAATGAGCAGTTCTTC. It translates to CASSLDRGSSYNEQFF. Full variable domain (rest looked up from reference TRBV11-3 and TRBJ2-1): EAGVVQSPRYKIIEKKQPVAFWCNPISGHNTLYWYLQNLGQGPELLIRYENEEAVDDSQLPKDRFSAERLKGVDSTLKIQPAELGDSAVYLCASSLDRGSSYNEQFFGPGTRLTVL.

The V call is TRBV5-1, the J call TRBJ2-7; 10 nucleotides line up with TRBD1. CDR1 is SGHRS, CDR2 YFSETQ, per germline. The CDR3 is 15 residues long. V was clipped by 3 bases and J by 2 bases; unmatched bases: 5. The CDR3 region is CASSWPGQGTYEQYF. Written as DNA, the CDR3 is TGCGCCAGCAGCTGGCCGGGACAGGGGACCTACGAGCAGTACTTC.

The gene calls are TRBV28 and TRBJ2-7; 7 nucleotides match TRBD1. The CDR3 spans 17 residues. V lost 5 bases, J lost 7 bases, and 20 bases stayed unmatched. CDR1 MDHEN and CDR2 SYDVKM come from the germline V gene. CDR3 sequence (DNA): TGTGCCAGCAGTCAACCCATGAGAAAGGACAGGTCTGGGGAGCAGTACTTC. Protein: CASSQPMRKDRSGEQYF.

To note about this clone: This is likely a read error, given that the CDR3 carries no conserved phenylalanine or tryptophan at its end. As DNA, the CDR3 is TGTGCCAGCAGCTTGCGGAGGAACACTGAAGCTTTCCTT. Protein product: CASSLRRNTEAFL. J is TRBJ1-1 and V is TRBV5-8; D uncertain. Germline CDR1 is SGHTS and CDR2 is YDEGEE. The CDR3 extends over 13 amino acids. Trimming shortened V by 1 base and J by 1 base, and 5 bases separated the two germline ends.

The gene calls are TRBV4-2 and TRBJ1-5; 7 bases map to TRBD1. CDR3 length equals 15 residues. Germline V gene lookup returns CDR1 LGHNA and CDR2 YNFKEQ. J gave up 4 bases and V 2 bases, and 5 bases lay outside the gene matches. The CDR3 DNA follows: TGTGCCAGCAGCCAATACATACAGGGGAATCAGCCCCAGCATTTT. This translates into CASSQYIQGNQPQHF.

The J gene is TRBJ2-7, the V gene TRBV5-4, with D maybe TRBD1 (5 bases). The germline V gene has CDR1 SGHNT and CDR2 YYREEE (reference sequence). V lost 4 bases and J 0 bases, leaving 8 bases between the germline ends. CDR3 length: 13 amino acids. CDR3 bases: TGTGCCAGCAGCAACAGGAGCTCCTACGAGCAGTACTTC. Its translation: CASSNRSSYEQYF.

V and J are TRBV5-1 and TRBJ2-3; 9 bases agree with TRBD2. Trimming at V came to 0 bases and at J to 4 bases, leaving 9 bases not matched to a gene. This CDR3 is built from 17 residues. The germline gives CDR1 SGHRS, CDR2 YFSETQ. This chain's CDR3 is CASSLGRRGGQSDTQYF. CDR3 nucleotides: TGCGCCAGCAGCTTGGGACGGCGGGGGGGCCAATCAGATACGCAGTATTTT.

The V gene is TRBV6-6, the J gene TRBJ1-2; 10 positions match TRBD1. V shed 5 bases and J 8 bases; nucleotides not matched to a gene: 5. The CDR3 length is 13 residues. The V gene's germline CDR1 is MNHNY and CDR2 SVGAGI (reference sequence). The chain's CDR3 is CASSPRTGGGYTF. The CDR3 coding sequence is TGTGCCAGCAGTCCCAGGACAGGGGGAGGCTACACCTTC.

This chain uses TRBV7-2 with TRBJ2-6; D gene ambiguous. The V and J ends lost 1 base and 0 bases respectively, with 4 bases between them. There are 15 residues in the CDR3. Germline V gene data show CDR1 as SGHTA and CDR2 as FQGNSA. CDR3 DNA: TGTGCCAGCAGCTTAGTCCGCTCTGGGGCCAACGTCCTGACTTTC. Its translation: CASSLVRSGANVLTF.

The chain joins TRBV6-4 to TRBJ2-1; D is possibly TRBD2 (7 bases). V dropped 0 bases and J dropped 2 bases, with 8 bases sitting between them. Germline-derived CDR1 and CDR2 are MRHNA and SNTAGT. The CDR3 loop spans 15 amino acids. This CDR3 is CASSDSGGPYNEQFF. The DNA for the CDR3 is TGTGCCAGCAGTGACTCGGGGGGGCCCTACAATGAGCAGTTCTTC.

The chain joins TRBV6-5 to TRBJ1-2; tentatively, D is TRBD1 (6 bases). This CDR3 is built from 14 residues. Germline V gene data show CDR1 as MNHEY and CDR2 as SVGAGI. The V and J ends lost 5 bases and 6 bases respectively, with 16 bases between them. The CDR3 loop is CASSATERGNGYTF. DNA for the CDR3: TGTGCCAGCAGTGCGACAGAAAGGGGGAATGGCTACACCTTC.